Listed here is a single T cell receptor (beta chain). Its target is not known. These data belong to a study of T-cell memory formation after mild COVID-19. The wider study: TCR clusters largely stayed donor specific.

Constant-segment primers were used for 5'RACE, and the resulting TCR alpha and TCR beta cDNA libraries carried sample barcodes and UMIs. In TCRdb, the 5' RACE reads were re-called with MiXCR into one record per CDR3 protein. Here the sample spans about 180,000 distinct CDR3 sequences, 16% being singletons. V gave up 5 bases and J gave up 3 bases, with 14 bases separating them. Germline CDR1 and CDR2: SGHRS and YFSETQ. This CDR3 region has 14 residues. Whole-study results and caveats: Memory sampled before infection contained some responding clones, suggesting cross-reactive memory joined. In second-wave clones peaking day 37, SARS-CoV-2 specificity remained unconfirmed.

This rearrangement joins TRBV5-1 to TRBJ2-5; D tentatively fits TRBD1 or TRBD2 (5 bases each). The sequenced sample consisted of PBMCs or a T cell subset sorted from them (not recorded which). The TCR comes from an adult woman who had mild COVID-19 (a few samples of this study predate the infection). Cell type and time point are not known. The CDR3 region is CASSLRGVEETQYF. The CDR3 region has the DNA TGCGCCAGCAGTTTGAGGGGCGTGGAAGAGACCCAGTACTTC.